These 10 T cell receptor beta chains were all obtained from the same sample, sequenced in a study of T cell responses to AZD1222 COVID-19 vaccine (dated by TCRdb to the early 2020s). The time point label here, explained by the study, means: about 28 days (+/-7) after the second vaccine dose. The method behind the library was the immunoSEQ multiplex PCR assay. TCRdb took over this immuneACCESS table, retaining in-frame rearrangements with V and J assigned. Such tables are incomplete; in checked studies, under half of the missing clones stem from an unresolved V gene, and the remainder is unexplained. The sample data list some 250,000 clones, and almost 95% of these were observed just once. The ten most abundant clones make up less than 0.65% of the sample. The source material was peripheral blood, sampled 28 days after the second AZD1222 dose. The receptor source for this set is an adult who received the AZD1222 COVID-19 vaccine.

The chain employs TRBV30 and TRBJ1-2, with a weak D call TRBD1 (5 bases). This CDR3 is 13 amino acids long. The V gene's germline CDR1 is GTSNPN and CDR2 SVGIG (reference sequence). V gave up 2 bases and J gave up 8 bases, with 15 bases separating them. Here the CDR3 DNA reads TGTGCCTGGAGTACAGGCCCGACCGGGGGCTACACCTTC. It codes for CAWSTGPTGGYTF.

This rearrangement joins TRBV4-2 to TRBJ1-1; D gene ambiguous. The CDR3 covers 15 residues. V lost 1 base to trimming and J lost 0 bases, with 9 bases between them. Germline-derived CDR1 and CDR2 are LGHNA and YNFKEQ. CDR3 DNA: TGTGCCAGCAGCCAAGTTAGTAGAATGAACACTGAAGCTTTCTTT. Amino acids: CASSQVSRMNTEAFF.

This clone was seen just once. The chain is built from TRBV27 and TRBJ1-2, with 11 nucleotides matching TRBD1. The CDR3 covers 15 residues. The trim removed 5 bases at V and 4 bases at J, leaving 6 bases unmatched. CDR1 is MNHEY and CDR2 is SMNVEV in the germline V gene (reference sequence). The CDR3, as DNA: TGTGCCAGCAGTCCCTGGGACAGGGGGGTCTATGGCTACACCTTC. This translates into CASSPWDRGVYGYTF.

The chain is built from TRBV5-8 and TRBJ2-2; tentative D call: TRBD1 (5 bases). Trimming took off 3 bases at V and 5 bases at J, with 14 bases between the two ends. The CDR3 is 15 amino acids. Germline V gene lookup returns CDR1 SGHTS and CDR2 YDEGEE. In nucleotides, the CDR3 is TGTGCCAGCAGCTCTAGGACACCTAAAACCGGGGAGCTGTTTTTT. Protein: CASSSRTPKTGELFF.

The chain is built from TRBV5-1 and TRBJ2-1; TRBD2 matches 10 bases. J gave up 9 bases and V 4 bases, and 10 bases lay outside the gene matches. Germline-derived CDR1 and CDR2 are SGHRS and YFSETQ. CDR3 size: 15 residues. The CDR3 here is CASSPGAGGPGEQFF. As DNA, the CDR3 is TGCGCCAGCAGCCCGGGAGCGGGGGGGCCAGGTGAGCAGTTCTTC.

The chain has TRBV5-5 and TRBJ1-2, with D unclear. V dropped 4 bases and J dropped 3 bases, with 19 bases sitting between them. The CDR3 extends over 16 amino acids. CDR1 is SGHKS, CDR2 YYEKEE, per germline (reference sequence). The CDR3 DNA follows: TGTGCCAGCAGCGTAGGCCTGGACCATTCTTACTATGGCTACACCTTC. As protein: CASSVGLDHSYYGYTF.

The J gene is TRBJ1-1, the V gene TRBV10-1, with TRBD1 matching 7 bases. V shed 2 bases, J shed 1 base, and the junction held 4 bases outside the gene matches. Germline V gene data show CDR1 as WNHNN and CDR2 as SYGVQD (reference sequence). This CDR3 region has 15 residues. The CDR3 here is CASSEVDRPNTEAFF. In nucleotides, the CDR3 is TGCGCCAGCAGTGAGGTGGACAGGCCGAACACTGAAGCTTTCTTT.

The V and J genes are TRBV28 and TRBJ1-5; 7 bases are shared with TRBD1. This CDR3 spans 14 amino acids. The germline V gene encodes CDR1 MDHEN and CDR2 SYDVKM. The V segment lost 3 bases and the J segment 2 bases; nucleotides outside the gene matches: 1. CDR3 in amino acids: CASSFTGGNQPQHF. The CDR3 DNA follows: TGTGCCAGCAGTTTCACAGGGGGCAATCAGCCCCAGCATTTT.

The rearrangement uses TRBV15 and TRBJ2-1; 9 positions agree with TRBD2. Trimming removed 3 bases from V and 3 bases from J; junction bases left unmatched: 3. This CDR3 is built from 15 residues. The germline V gene encodes CDR1 LNHNV and CDR2 YYDKDF (reference sequence). The CDR3 region has the DNA TGTGCCACCAGCAGGATTAGCGGGGGCTACAATGAGCAGTTCTTC. Amino acid sequence: CATSRISGGYNEQFF.

The chain carries TRBV7-9 and TRBJ2-1; 9 nucleotides line up with TRBD2. CDR1 and CDR2 from the germline V gene are SEHNR and FQNEAQ (reference sequence). This CDR3 is built from 15 residues. Trimming removed 5 bases from V and 9 bases from J; junction bases left unmatched: 11. CDR3 sequence reads: CASSTPGTSSVEQFF. DNA of the CDR3: TGTGCCAGCAGCACCCCTGGGACTAGCAGCGTTGAGCAGTTCTTC. The variable domain in full, with the rest retrieved from reference TRBV7-9 and TRBJ2-1, is DTGVSQNPRHKITKRGQNVTFRCDPISEHNRLYWYRQTLGQGPEFLTYFQNEAQLEKSRLLSDRFSAERPKGSFSTLEIQRTEQGDSAMYLCASSTPGTSSVEQFFGPGTRLTVL.